Listed here are 18 T cell receptor beta chains from one sample, sequenced in a study of cytomegalovirus exposure and HLA in healthy donors. Use of 60 Vbeta and 13 Jbeta primers characterized the PCR. This table comes from immunoSEQ multiplex PCR, and its TCRdb copy is limited to in-frame clones, with some not included. This sample has about 120,000 clones, with around three quarters found just once. Sequenced input: PBMCs. All receptors derive from a human donor in good health.

The rearrangement uses TRBV5-5 and TRBJ1-1; 7 bases match TRBD1. The CDR3 loop spans 14 amino acids. J lost 3 bases, V lost 5 bases, and 7 bases had no gene match. CDR1 SGHKS and CDR2 YYEKEE come from the germline V gene (reference sequence). The CDR3 loop is CASSSTGVDTEAFF. In DNA, the CDR3 is TGTGCCAGCAGTTCCACAGGGGTGGACACTGAAGCTTTCTTT.

The V call is TRBV9, the J call TRBJ1-5, with TRBD1 matching 10 bases. The junction had 4 bases not matched to a gene; V was cut back by 3 bases and J by 1 base. CDR3 size: 16 residues. Looked up from germline, CDR1 is SGDLS and CDR2 is YYNGEE. The CDR3 region is CASSAGTGESNQPQHF. CDR3 DNA: TGTGCCAGCAGCGCCGGGACAGGGGAAAGCAATCAGCCCCAGCATTTT.

This sequence joins TRBV27 and TRBJ2-1, with 14 bases that match TRBD2. Looked up from germline, CDR1 is MNHEY and CDR2 is SMNVEV (reference sequence). Unmatched junction bases numbered 5, after V lost 6 bases and J lost 7 bases. This CDR3 has 15 residues. CDR3 in amino acids: CASSWGTSGSNEQFF. The DNA of the CDR3 is TGTGCCAGCAGCTGGGGGACTAGCGGGAGTAATGAGCAGTTCTTC.

The table lists this clone with a count of one. CDR3 residues: CASWAWDTEAFF. In DNA, the CDR3 is TGTGCCAGTTGGGCATGGGACACTGAAGCTTTCTTT. The chain joins TRBV19 to TRBJ1-1; no clear D. The CDR3 contains 12 residues. Trimming took off 8 bases at V and 3 bases at J, with 10 bases between the two ends. Germline V gene data show CDR1 as LNHDA and CDR2 as SQIVND (reference sequence).

This clone was counted a single time. The chain uses TRBV5-1 and TRBJ2-7; D is perhaps TRBD2 (6 bases). The V end was cut by 0 bases, the J end by 6 bases, with 13 bases between. The CDR3 covers 14 residues. The V gene's germline CDR1 is SGHRS and CDR2 YFSETQ. DNA for the CDR3: TGCGCCAGCAGCTTGGGGCGCGGAGGGTCCGAGCAGTACTTC. Protein sequence: CASSLGRGGSEQYF. Using reference TRBV5-1 and TRBJ2-7 for the parts outside the CDR3, the full variable domain is KAGVTQTPRYLIKTRGQQVTLSCSPISGHRSVSWYQQTPGQGLQFLFEYFSETQRNKGNFPGRFSGRQFSNSRSEMNVSTLELGDSALYLCASSLGRGGSEQYFGPGTRLTVT.

This clone was detected a few times. V gene TRBV4-1 combines with J gene TRBJ2-7, with 7 positions matching TRBD2. The V segment lost 0 bases and the J segment 6 bases; nucleotides outside the gene matches: 5. This CDR3 contains 14 residues. The germline gives CDR1 MGHRA, CDR2 YSYEKL. The CDR3 here is CASSQDRGRGEQYF. CDR3 in DNA: TGCGCCAGCAGCCAAGATCGGGGGAGGGGCGAGCAGTACTTC.

This chain joins TRBV7-9 and TRBJ1-5; D is uncertain. There are 13 residues in the CDR3. The germline V gene has CDR1 SEHNR and CDR2 FQNEAQ (reference sequence). Trimming pared 2 bases from V and 6 bases from J, leaving 8 bases between. The CDR3 DNA follows: TGTGCCAGCAGCTTAAACACAGTTCAGCCCCAGCATTTT. Protein: CASSLNTVQPQHF.

The V and J genes are TRBV5-4 and TRBJ1-1; D gene ambiguous. Trimming removed 3 bases from V and 1 base from J, with 10 bases in between. CDR1 and CDR2 (germline): SGHNT, YYREEE (reference sequence). This CDR3 contains 14 residues. CDR3 protein: CASSSRGGNTEAFF. CDR3 coding DNA: TGTGCCAGCAGCTCCCGCGGCGGGAACACTGAAGCTTTCTTT. The full variable domain, with the rest looked up from reference TRBV5-4 and TRBJ1-1, is ETGVTQSPTHLIKTRGQQVTLRCSSQSGHNTVSWYQQALGQGPQFIFQYYREEENGRGNFPPRFSGLQFPNYSSELNVNALELDDSALYLCASSSRGGNTEAFFGQGTRLTVV.

This sequence joins TRBV7-2 and TRBJ1-2; maybe TRBD1 (6 bases). Deletions cut 5 bases from V and 1 base from J, with 17 bases between. CDR1 and CDR2 from the germline V gene are SGHTA and FQGNSA. The CDR3 has 16 amino acids. This CDR3 reads CASSPTGTPVNYGYTF. CDR3 coding DNA: TGTGCCAGCAGCCCGACCGGGACACCAGTTAACTATGGCTACACCTTC.

The chain links TRBV27 to TRBJ2-3; D perhaps matches TRBD2 (6 bases). CDR1 MNHEY and CDR2 SMNVEV come from the germline V gene (reference sequence). This CDR3 is 15 amino acids long. V shed 5 bases and J shed 4 bases, with 16 bases lying between them. CDR3 in DNA: TGTGCCAGCAGTCCTTTAGCGGTAGGGGCAGATACGCAGTATTTT. Translation gives CASSPLAVGADTQYF.

On this clone: In this CDR3 the conserved last residue, phenylalanine or tryptophan, is missing, so a read error is likely. This rearrangement joins TRBV30 to TRBJ1-3; the match to TRBD1 covers 7 bases. J lost 5 bases, V lost 5 bases, and 3 bases had no gene match. This CDR3 comprises 12 residues. The germline gives CDR1 GTSNPN, CDR2 SVGIG (reference sequence). The chain's CDR3 is CAWGQARNTIYL. DNA of the CDR3: TGTGCCTGGGGACAGGCAAGAAACACCATATATCTT.

This rearrangement joins TRBV7-2 to TRBJ2-7, with 9 bases matching TRBD1. From germline, CDR1 is SGHTA and CDR2 FQGNSA. The junction had 4 bases not matched to a gene; V was cut back by 5 bases and J by 2 bases. There are 14 residues in the CDR3. This chain's CDR3 is CASSNRDRAYEQYF. The CDR3 region has the DNA TGTGCCAGCAGCAATCGGGACAGGGCCTACGAGCAGTACTTC.

The chain has TRBV28 and TRBJ1-1; D unclear. Trimming cost V 1 base and J 1 base, with 10 bases left between them. The CDR3 consists of 15 residues. Germline V gives CDR1 MDHEN, CDR2 SYDVKM. The CDR3: CASSLYTPTNTEAFF. CDR3 nucleotides: TGTGCCAGCAGTTTATATACGCCTACGAACACTGAAGCTTTCTTT. Combining the CDR3 with reference TRBV28 and TRBJ1-1 gives the whole variable domain DVKVTQSSRYLVKRTGEKVFLECVQDMDHENMFWYRQDPGLGLRLIYFSYDVKMKEKGDIPEGYSVSREKKERFSLILESASTNQTSMYLCASSLYTPTNTEAFFGQGTRLTVV.

The J gene is TRBJ2-3, the V gene TRBV5-1; 7 positions agree with TRBD1. The CDR3 covers 15 residues. Germline CDR1 SGHRS, CDR2 YFSETQ. The trim removed 1 base at V and 3 bases at J, leaving 5 bases unmatched. The CDR3, as DNA: TGCGCCAGCAGCTTGTCTGACAGGGCGACAGATACGCAGTATTTT. It is translated as CASSLSDRATDTQYF.

V usage is TRBV28 and J usage is TRBJ1-1; a possible D gene is TRBD1 (5 bases). This CDR3 comprises 13 residues. V was shortened by 6 bases and J by 1 base, with 9 bases between the two germline ends. Germline-derived CDR1 and CDR2 are MDHEN and SYDVKM. The CDR3 loop reads CASRRQGNTEAFF. CDR3 coding DNA: TGTGCCAGCAGGCGGCAGGGGAACACTGAAGCTTTCTTT.

This clone was picked up one time. The V and J genes are TRBV19 and TRBJ2-3, with 13 nucleotides matching TRBD2. CDR3 length: 17 residues. J gave up 3 bases and V 5 bases, and 8 bases lay outside the gene matches. Germline V gives CDR1 LNHDA, CDR2 SQIVND (reference sequence). CDR3 nucleotide sequence: TGTGCCAGTAGTCGCCGGACTAGCGGGAGTACAACAGATACGCAGTATTTT. It translates to CASSRRTSGSTTDTQYF.

This rearrangement joins TRBV19 to TRBJ2-3, with 7 bases aligning to TRBD2. After removal of 4 bases from V and 2 bases from J, the junction contained 9 bases not matched to a gene. The CDR3 extends over 16 amino acids. Germline CDR1 and CDR2: LNHDA and SQIVND (reference sequence). CDR3 residues: CASSTQWGGYTDTQYF. Here the CDR3 DNA reads TGTGCCAGTAGTACCCAGTGGGGAGGGTACACAGATACGCAGTATTTT.

CDR3 DNA sequence: TGCAGCGTTGACCGGGACAGGGGGTACGAGCAGTACTTC. It codes for CSVDRDRGYEQYF. This chain connects TRBV29-1 to TRBJ2-7, with 11 bases lining up with TRBD1. The CDR3 runs 13 residues. Germline V lookup: CDR1 SQVTM, CDR2 ANQGSEA. Trimming at V came to 3 bases and at J to 4 bases, leaving 2 bases not matched to a gene.